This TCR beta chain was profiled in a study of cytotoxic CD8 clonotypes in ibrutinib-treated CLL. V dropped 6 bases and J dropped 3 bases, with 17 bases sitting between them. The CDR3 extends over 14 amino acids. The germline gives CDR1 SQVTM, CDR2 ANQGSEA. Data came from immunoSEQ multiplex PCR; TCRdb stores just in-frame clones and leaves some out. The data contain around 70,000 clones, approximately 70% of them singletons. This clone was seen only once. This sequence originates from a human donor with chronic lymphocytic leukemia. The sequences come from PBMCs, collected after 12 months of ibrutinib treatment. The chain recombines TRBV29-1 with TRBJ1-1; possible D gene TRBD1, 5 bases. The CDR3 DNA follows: TGCAGCGTGGCCCGGCAGGGTTTTTACACTGAAGCTTTCTTT. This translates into CSVARQGFYTEAFF.